This entry concerns a single T cell receptor beta chain. Its antigen is not identified. PCR was performed a second time for about 7 to 11 cycles using a sample-barcoded 5' primer and a J-beta primer mix. Using its own MiXCR run on the 5' RACE reads, TCRdb lists one record per CDR3 protein. The sample has hundreds of thousands of distinct CDR3 sequences; roughly 50% are singletons. This sample was included in a study of blood T cells in healthy people across ages. Regarding the study as a whole: Diversity estimates from one million T cells were considered underestimates.

The germline CDR1 and CDR2 sequences are SGHTA and FQGTGA. This CDR3 comprises 15 residues. The chain has TRBV7-3 and TRBJ2-5; 10 nucleotides agree with TRBD2. The J call may be mistaken, given a closer DNA end match to TRBJ2-7. Sequencing used blood. This TCR was recovered from an older woman in good health. The CDR3 is CASSPGTSADYEQYF. The DNA of the CDR3 is TGTGCCAGCAGCCCTGGGACTAGCGCAGACTACGAGCAGTACTTC.